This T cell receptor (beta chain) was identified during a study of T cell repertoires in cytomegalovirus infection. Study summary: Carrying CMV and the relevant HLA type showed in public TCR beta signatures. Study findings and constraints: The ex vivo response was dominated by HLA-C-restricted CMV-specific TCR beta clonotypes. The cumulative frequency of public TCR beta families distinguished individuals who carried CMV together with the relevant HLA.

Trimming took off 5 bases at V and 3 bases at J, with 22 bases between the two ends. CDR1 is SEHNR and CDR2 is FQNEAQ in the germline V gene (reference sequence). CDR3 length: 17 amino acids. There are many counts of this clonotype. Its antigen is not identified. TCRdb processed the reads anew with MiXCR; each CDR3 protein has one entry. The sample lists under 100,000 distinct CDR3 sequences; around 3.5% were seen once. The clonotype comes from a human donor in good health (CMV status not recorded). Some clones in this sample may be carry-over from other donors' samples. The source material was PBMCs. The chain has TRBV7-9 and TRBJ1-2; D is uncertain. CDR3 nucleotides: TGTGCCAGCAGCCGCGGGCAGGCACAACCATCTGACTATGGCTACACCTTC. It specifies CASSRGQAQPSDYGYTF.